This T cell receptor (beta chain) was profiled in a study of T-cell memory formation after mild COVID-19. Study overall: The TCR clusters were mostly specific to one donor. Study-level findings and limits: CD4+ contracting clones were found mainly in CM and EM, and CD8+ ones in EMRA. Clones shrinking between day 15 and 85 showed a balanced CD4/CD8 split, and those that grew later tilted toward CD4+.

5'RACE with constant-segment primers yielded barcoded, UMI-tagged TCR alpha and TCR beta cDNA libraries. TCRdb itself ran the 5' RACE reads through MiXCR, one entry per CDR3 protein. Here the sample spans 350,000 or so distinct CDR3 sequences, 20% to 25% being singletons. This clonotype was seen more than once but under ten times. Its antigen is not known. The CDR3 extends over 16 amino acids. CDR1 is SGDLS and CDR2 is YYNGEE in the germline V gene. Losses at the gene ends were 5 bases for V and 5 bases for J; bases not matched to a gene: 7. The sequencing input was PBMCs or a T cell subset sorted from them (not recorded which). The TCR was taken from a young man who had mild COVID-19 (a few samples of this study predate the infection). Cell type and time point are not known. The chain joins TRBV9 to TRBJ2-5, with TRBD2 matching over 15 bases. CDR3 region: CASSAWTSGGAETQYF. CDR3 sequence (DNA): TGTGCCAGCAGTGCATGGACTAGCGGGGGGGCGGAGACCCAGTACTTC.